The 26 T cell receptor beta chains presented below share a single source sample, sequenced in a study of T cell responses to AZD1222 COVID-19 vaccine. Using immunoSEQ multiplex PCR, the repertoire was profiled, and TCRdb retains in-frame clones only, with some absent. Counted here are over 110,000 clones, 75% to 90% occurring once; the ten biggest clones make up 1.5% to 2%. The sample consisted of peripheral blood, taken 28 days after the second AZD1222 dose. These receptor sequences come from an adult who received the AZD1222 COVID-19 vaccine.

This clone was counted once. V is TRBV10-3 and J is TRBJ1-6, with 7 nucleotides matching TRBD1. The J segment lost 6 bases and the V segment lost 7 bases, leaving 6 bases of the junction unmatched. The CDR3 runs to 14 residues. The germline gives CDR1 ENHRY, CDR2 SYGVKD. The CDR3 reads CAIKGSGGNSPLHF. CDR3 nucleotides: TGTGCCATCAAGGGCTCAGGGGGTAATTCACCCCTCCACTTT.

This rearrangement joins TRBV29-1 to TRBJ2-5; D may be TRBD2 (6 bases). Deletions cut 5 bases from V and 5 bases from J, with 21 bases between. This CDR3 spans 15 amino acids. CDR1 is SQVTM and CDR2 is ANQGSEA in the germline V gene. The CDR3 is CSVRGALSGGETQYF. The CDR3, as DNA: TGCAGCGTTCGCGGGGCCCTTAGCGGCGGGGAGACCCAGTACTTC.

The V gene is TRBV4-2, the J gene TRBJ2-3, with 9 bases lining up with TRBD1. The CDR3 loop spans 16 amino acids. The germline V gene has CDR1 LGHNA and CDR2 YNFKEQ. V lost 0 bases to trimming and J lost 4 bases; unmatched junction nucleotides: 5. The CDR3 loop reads CASSQDLGQGPDTQYF. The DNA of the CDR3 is TGTGCCAGCAGCCAAGATTTGGGACAGGGTCCAGATACGCAGTATTTT.

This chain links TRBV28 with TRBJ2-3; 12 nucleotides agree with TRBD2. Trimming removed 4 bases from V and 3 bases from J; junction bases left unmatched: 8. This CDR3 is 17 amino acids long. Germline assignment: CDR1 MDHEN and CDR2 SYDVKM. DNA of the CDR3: TGTGCCAGCAGTTCCCCCGGGACTAGCGGGCGTACAGATACGCAGTATTTT. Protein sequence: CASSSPGTSGRTDTQYF. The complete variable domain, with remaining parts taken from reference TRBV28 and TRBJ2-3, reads DVKVTQSSRYLVKRTGEKVFLECVQDMDHENMFWYRQDPGLGLRLIYFSYDVKMKEKGDIPEGYSVSREKKERFSLILESASTNQTSMYLCASSSPGTSGRTDTQYFGPGTRLTVL.

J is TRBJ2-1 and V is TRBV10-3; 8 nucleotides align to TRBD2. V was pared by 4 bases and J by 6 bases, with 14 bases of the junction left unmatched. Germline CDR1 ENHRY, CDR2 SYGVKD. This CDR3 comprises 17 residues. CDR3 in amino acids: CAISAIGAGVEGNEQFF. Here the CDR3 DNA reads TGTGCCATCAGTGCGATAGGAGCGGGAGTTGAAGGCAATGAGCAGTTCTTC.

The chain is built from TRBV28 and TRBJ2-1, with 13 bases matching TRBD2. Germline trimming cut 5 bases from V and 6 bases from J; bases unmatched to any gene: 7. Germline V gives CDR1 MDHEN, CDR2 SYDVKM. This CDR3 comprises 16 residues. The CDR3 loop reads CASSGWTSGSGNEQFF. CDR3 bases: TGTGCCAGCAGTGGTTGGACTAGCGGGAGCGGCAATGAGCAGTTCTTC.

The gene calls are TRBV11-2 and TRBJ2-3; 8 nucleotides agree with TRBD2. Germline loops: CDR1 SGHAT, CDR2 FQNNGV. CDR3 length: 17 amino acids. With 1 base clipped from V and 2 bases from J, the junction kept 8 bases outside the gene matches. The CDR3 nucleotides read TGTGCCAGCAGCTTAGGGGTCCGCGGGGGGCCCACAGATACGCAGTATTTT. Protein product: CASSLGVRGGPTDTQYF. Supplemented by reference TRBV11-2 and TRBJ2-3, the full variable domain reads EAGVAQSPRYKIIEKRQSVAFWCNPISGHATLYWYQQILGQGPKLLIQFQNNGVVDDSQLPKDRFSAERLKGVDSTLKIQPAKLEDSAVYLCASSLGVRGGPTDTQYFGPGTRLTVL.

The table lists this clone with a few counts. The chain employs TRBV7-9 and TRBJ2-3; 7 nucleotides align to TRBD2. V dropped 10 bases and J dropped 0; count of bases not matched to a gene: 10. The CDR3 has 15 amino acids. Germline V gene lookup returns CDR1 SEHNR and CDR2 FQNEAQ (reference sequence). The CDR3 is CATPTGTTSTDTQYF. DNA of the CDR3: TGTGCCACCCCGACCGGGACTACTAGCACAGATACGCAGTATTTT.

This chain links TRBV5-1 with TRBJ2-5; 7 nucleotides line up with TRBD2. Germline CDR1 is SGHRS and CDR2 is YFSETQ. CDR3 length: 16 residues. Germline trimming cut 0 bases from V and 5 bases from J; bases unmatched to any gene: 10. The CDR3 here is CASSLVPWREGETQYF. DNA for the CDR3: TGCGCCAGCAGCTTGGTGCCGTGGAGGGAGGGGGAGACCCAGTACTTC.

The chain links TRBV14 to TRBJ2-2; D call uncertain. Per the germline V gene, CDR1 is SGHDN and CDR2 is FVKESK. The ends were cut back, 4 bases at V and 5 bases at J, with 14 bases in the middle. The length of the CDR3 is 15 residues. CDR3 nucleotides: TGTGCCAGCAGCCCCACACTTCTAGGGACCGGGGAGCTGTTTTTT. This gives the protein CASSPTLLGTGELFF.

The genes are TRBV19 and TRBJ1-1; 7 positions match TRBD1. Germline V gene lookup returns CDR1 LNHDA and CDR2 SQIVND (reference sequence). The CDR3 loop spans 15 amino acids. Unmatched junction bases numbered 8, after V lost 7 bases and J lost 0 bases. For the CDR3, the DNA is TGTGCCAGTAAGAGGGGGCCCGGGATGAACACTGAAGCTTTCTTT. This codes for CASKRGPGMNTEAFF.

CDR3 in DNA: TGTGCCAGCAGTTACTCAACAGCGATTACGGACACCATATATTTT. Translating it yields CASSYSTAITDTIYF. The chain has TRBV6-5 and TRBJ1-3; D not resolved. V was trimmed by 0 bases and J by 8 bases, leaving 14 bases between them. Germline loops: CDR1 MNHEY, CDR2 SVGAGI. The CDR3 length is 15 residues.

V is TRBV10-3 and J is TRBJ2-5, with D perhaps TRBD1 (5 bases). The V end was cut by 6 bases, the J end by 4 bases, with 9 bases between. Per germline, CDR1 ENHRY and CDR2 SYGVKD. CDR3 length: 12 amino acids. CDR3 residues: CAISRTGETQYF. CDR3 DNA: TGTGCCATCAGCCGTACAGGAGAGACCCAGTACTTC.

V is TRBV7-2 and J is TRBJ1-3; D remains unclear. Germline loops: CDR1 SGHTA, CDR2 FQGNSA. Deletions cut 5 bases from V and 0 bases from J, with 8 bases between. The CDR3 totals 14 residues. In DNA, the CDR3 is TGTGCCAGCAGCCGGGGAAACTCTGGAAACACCATATATTTT. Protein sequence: CASSRGNSGNTIYF.

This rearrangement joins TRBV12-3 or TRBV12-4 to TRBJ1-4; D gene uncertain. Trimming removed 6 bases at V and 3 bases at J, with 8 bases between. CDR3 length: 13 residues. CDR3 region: CASSPDSNEKLFF. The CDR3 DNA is TGTGCCAGCAGCCCTGATTCTAATGAAAAACTGTTTTTT.

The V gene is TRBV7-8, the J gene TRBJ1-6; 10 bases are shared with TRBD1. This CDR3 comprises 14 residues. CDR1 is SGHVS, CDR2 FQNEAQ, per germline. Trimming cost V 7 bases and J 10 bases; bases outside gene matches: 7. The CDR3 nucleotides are TGTGCCAGCAATACCGGGACAGGGGAATCACCCCTCCACTTT. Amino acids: CASNTGTGESPLHF.

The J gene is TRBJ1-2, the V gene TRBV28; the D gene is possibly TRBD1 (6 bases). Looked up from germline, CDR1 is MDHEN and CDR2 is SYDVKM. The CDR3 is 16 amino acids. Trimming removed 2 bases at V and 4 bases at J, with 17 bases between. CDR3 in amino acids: CASSLAPRQVIYGYTF. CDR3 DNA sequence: TGTGCCAGCAGTTTAGCCCCCCGACAGGTGATCTATGGCTACACCTTC.

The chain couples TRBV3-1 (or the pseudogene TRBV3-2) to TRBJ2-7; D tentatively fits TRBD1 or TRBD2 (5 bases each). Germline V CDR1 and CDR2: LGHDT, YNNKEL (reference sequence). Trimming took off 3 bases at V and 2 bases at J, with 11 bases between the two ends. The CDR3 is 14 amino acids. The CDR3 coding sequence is TGTGCCAGCAGCCAGCGTAGGGACGCCTACGAGCAGTACGTC. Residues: CASSQRRDAYEQYV.

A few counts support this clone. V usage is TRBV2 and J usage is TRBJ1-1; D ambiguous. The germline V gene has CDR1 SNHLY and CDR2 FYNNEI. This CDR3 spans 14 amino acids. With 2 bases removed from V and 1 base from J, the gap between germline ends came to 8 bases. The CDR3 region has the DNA TGTGCCAGCAGTGAAATGGTTGGGAACACTGAAGCTTTCTTT. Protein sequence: CASSEMVGNTEAFF. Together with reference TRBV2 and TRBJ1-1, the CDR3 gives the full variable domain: EPEVTQTPSHQVTQMGQEVILRCVPISNHLYFYWYRQILGQKVEFLVSFYNNEISEKSEIFDDQFSVERPDGSNFTLKIRSTKLEDSAMYFCASSEMVGNTEAFFGQGTRLTVV.

CDR3 loop: CAWTGLAGFGSYNEQFF. CDR3 bases: TGTGCCTGGACTGGACTAGCGGGCTTCGGCTCCTACAATGAGCAGTTCTTC. The chain has TRBV30 and TRBJ2-1, with 11 positions matching TRBD2. V lost 4 bases, J lost 0 bases, and 8 bases stayed unmatched. From germline, CDR1 is GTSNPN and CDR2 SVGIG (reference sequence). The CDR3 runs 17 residues. Based on the CDR3 plus reference TRBV30 and TRBJ2-1, the full variable domain is SQTIHQWPATLVQPVGSPLSLECTVEGTSNPNLYWYRQAAGRGLQLLFYSVGIGQISSEVPQNLSASRPQDRQFILSSKKLLLSDSGFYLCAWTGLAGFGSYNEQFFGPGTRLTVL.

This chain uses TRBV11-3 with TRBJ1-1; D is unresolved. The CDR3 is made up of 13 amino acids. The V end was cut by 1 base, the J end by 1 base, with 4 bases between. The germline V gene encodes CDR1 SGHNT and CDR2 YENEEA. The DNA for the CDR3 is TGTGCCAGCAGCTTAGGCCCGAACACTGAAGCTTTCTTT. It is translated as CASSLGPNTEAFF.

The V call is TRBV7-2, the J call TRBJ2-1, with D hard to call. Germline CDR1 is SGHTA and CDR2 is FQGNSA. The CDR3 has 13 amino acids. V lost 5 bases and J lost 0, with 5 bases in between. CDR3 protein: CASSIRSYNEQFF. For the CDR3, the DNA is TGTGCCAGCAGCATCCGCTCCTACAATGAGCAGTTCTTC.

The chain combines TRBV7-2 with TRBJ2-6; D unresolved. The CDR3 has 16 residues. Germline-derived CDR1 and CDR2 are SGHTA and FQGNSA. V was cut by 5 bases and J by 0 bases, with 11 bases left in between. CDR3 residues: CASSENPISGANVLTF. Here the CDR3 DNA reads TGTGCCAGCAGCGAAAATCCAATCTCTGGGGCCAACGTCCTGACTTTC.

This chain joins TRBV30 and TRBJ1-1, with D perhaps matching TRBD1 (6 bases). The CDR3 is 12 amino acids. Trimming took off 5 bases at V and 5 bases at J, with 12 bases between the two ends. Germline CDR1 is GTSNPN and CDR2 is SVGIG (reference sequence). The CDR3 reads CAWGGMWTEAFF. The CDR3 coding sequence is TGTGCCTGGGGGGGCATGTGGACTGAAGCTTTCTTT.

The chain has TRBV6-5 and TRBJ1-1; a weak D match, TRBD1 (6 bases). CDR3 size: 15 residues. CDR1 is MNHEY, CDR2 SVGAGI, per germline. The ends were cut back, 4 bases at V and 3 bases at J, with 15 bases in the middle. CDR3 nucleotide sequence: TGTGCCAGCAGTTCGAGACAGGAGAGGTACACTGAAGCTTTCTTT. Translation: CASSSRQERYTEAFF.

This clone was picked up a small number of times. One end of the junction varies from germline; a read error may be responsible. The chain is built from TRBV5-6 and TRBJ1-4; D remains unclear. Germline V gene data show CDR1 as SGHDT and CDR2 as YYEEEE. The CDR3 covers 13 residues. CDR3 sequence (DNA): TGTGCCAGCAGCTTGGCTATTGGCCAGCCTCGGGATTTT. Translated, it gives CASSLAIGQPRDF.